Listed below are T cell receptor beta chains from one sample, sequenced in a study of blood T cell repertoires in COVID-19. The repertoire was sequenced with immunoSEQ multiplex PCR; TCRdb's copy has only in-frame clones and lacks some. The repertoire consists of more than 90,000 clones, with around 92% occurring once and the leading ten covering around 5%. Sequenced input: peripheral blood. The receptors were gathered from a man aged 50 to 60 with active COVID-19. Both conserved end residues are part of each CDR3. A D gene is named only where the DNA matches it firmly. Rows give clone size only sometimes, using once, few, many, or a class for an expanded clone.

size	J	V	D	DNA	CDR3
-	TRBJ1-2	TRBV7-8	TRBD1	TGTGCCAGCAGCTTGACAGGGACTCGCTATGGCTACACCTTC	CASSLTGTRYGYTF
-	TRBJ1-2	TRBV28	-	TGTGCCAGCAGCCAGGACAGAATTTATGGCTACACCTTC	CASSQDRIYGYTF
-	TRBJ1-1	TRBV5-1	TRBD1	TGCGCCAGCAGCTTGGACAGGGGGATGAACACTGAAGCTTTCTTT	CASSLDRGMNTEAFF
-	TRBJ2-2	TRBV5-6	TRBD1	TGTGCCAGCAGCCGGGGACAGAGAACCGGGGAGCTGTTTTTT	CASSRGQRTGELFF
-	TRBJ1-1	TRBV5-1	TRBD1	TGCGCCAGCAGCGCGGACAGGAGGACTGAAGCTTTCTTT	CASSADRRTEAFF
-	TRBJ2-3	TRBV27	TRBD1	TGTGCCAGCAGTCCAAGGGACAGGGGACGCACAGATACGCAGTATTTT	CASSPRDRGRTDTQYF
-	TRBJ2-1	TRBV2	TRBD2	TGTGCCAGCACAGGGACTAGCGCCTACAATGAGCAGTTCTTC	CASTGTSAYNEQFF
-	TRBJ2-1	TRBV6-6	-	TGTGCCAGCACTCCCGAGGTGGGTCGAGGCAATGAGCAGTTCTTC	CASTPEVGRGNEQFF
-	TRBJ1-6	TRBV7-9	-	TGTGCCAGCAGCCCCCCTTCTAATTCACCCCTCCACTTT	CASSPPSNSPLHF
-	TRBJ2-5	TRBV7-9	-	TGTGCCAGCAGCTTCACCGAGGCTCGGGGAGAGACCCAGTACTTC	CASSFTEARGETQYF
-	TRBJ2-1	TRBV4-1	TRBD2	TGCGCCAGCAGCCAAGTTGGAGCGGGAGTCTTAAATGAGCAGTTCTTC	CASSQVGAGVLNEQFF
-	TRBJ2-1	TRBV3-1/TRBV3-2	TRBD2	TGTGCCAGCAGCCAAGAGGCGCGGACTAGCCATCTAAATGAGCAGTTCTTC	CASSQEARTSHLNEQFF
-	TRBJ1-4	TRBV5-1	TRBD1	TGCGCCAGCAGCCCGGGACAGAGAAAAAATGAAAAACTGTTTTTT	CASSPGQRKNEKLFF
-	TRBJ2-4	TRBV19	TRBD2	TGTGCCAGTAGTAAGTTTGATAGCGGGAAGGCGCCACTGGCCAAAAACATTCAGTACTTC	CASSKFDSGKAPLAKNIQYF
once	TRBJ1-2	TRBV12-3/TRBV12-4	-	TGTGCCAGCAGTTTCGATCAGGGCTATGGCTACACCTTC	CASSFDQGYGYTF
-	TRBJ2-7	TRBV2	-	TGTGCCAGCAGTGACCCCAGGGGAGGGGCCGAGAGGAACGAGCAGTACTTC	CASSDPRGGAERNEQYF
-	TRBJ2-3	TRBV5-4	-	TGTGCCAGCAGCTTGTCTGGCTCGTCCACAGATACGCAGTATTTT	CASSLSGSSTDTQYF
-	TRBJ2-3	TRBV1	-	TGCACCAGCAGCCATTCCCGGGATACGCAGTATTTT	CTSSHSRDTQYF
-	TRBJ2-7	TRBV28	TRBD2	TGTGCCAGCAGCGTTCTAGCGGCCAGCTCCTACGAGCAGTACTTC	CASSVLAASSYEQYF
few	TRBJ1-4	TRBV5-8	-	TGTGCCAGCAGTCGTGGGGGGGGACGAGAAAAACTGTTTTTT	CASSRGGGREKLFF
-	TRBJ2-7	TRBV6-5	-	TGTGCCAGCAGCCTGACCTTATATGACAGCTACGAGCAGTACTTC	CASSLTLYDSYEQYF
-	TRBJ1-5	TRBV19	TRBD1	TGTGCCACAGGGACAGGGGGAAATCAGCCCCAGCATTTT	CATGTGGNQPQHF
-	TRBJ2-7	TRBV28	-	TGTGCCAGCGAGAGGGCGAAGGTATACGAGCAGTACTTC	CASERAKVYEQYF
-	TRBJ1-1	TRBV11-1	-	TGTGCCAGCAGCTTAGTGGGGGGGGAGACTGAAGCTTTCTTT	CASSLVGGETEAFF